The 8 T cell receptor beta chains presented below share a single source sample, sequenced in a study of neurological immune-mediated disorders. TCRdb re-called the 5' RACE reads through MiXCR, storing one row per CDR3 protein. The data hold around 40,000 distinct CDR3 sequences, with around 7.2% observed a single time. Sequenced input: CD4+ T cells from blood. All receptors come from a man in his fifties or sixties in good health.

The rearrangement links TRBV21-1 to TRBJ2-1; TRBD2, the D gene given by the table, was not confirmed from the DNA. TRBV21-1 is given as a pseudogene. The CDR3 length is 15 residues. This CDR3 is CASSIFSSGLSMEFF. The CDR3 DNA reads TGTGCCAGCAGCATCTTCTCCTCGGGACTGTCGATGGAGTTCTTC.

This clonotype was counted at least ten times. The chain links TRBV28 to TRBJ2-3; D uncertain. V lost 7 bases to trimming and J lost 0 bases, with 8 bases between them. The CDR3 loop spans 13 amino acids. Germline assignment: CDR1 MDHEN and CDR2 SYDVKM. CDR3 region: CASNQPSTDTQYF. The CDR3, as DNA: TGTGCCAGCAATCAACCCAGCACAGATACGCAGTATTTT.

This clonotype occurred many times. The chain carries TRBV4-2 and TRBJ2-7; D is perhaps TRBD2 (5 bases). Germline CDR1 is LGHNA and CDR2 is YNFKEQ. V dropped 0 bases and J dropped 4 bases, with 13 bases sitting between them. The CDR3 extends over 15 amino acids. The CDR3 protein is CASSQDSALLYEQYF. As DNA, the CDR3 is TGTGCCAGCAGCCAAGATAGCGCCCTATTATACGAGCAGTACTTC.

This clonotype was seen at least ten times. A junction end diverges from the germline sequence, so it may reflect a read error. The chain uses TRBV6-2 or TRBV6-3 and TRBJ2-7; the match to TRBD2 covers 9 bases. Germline lookup yields CDR1 MNHEY and CDR2 SVGEGT. This CDR3 contains 13 residues. In DNA form, the CDR3 reads TGTGCCAGCAGCCCTTCGACTAGCGGAAATGCGGACTTC. Translating it yields CASSPSTSGNADF.

The J gene is TRBJ2-7, the V gene TRBV20-1; no firm D call. The CDR3 consists of 13 residues. In germline, CDR1 is DFQATT, CDR2 SNEGSKA (reference sequence). V was shortened by 3 bases and J by 3 bases, with 12 bases between the two germline ends. The chain's CDR3 is CSARFDTHYEQYF. CDR3 nucleotide sequence: TGCAGTGCTAGGTTCGACACCCACTACGAGCAGTACTTC.

This clonotype was counted at least ten times. V is TRBV4-1 and J is TRBJ2-1; 10 bases are a match to TRBD2. The CDR3 is 17 amino acids. CDR1 is MGHRA and CDR2 is YSYEKL in the germline V gene. Trimming at V came to 5 bases and at J to 7 bases, leaving 14 bases not matched to a gene. This chain's CDR3 is CASSEVGASGRKNEQFF. In DNA form, the CDR3 reads TGCGCCAGCAGCGAAGTGGGCGCTAGCGGGAGAAAGAATGAGCAGTTCTTC.

The CDR3 sequence: CASSYLTPRDYGYTF. Written as DNA, the CDR3 is TGTGCCAGCAGTTACTTGACTCCCCGGGACTATGGCTACACCTTC. The chain employs TRBV6-2 or TRBV6-3 and TRBJ1-2; no firm D call. Trimming cost V 1 base and J 3 bases, with 12 bases left between them. The germline gives CDR1 MNHEY, CDR2 SVGEGT. The CDR3 extends over 15 amino acids.

This clonotype was counted at least ten times. The J gene is TRBJ2-7, the V gene TRBV5-1; D ambiguous. Trimming removed 0 bases from V and 0 bases from J, with 10 bases in between. CDR1 and CDR2 (germline): SGHRS, YFSETQ. This CDR3 spans 15 amino acids. The chain's CDR3 is CASSLGGPSSYEQYF. For the CDR3, the DNA is TGCGCCAGCAGCTTGGGCGGTCCAAGCTCCTACGAGCAGTACTTC.